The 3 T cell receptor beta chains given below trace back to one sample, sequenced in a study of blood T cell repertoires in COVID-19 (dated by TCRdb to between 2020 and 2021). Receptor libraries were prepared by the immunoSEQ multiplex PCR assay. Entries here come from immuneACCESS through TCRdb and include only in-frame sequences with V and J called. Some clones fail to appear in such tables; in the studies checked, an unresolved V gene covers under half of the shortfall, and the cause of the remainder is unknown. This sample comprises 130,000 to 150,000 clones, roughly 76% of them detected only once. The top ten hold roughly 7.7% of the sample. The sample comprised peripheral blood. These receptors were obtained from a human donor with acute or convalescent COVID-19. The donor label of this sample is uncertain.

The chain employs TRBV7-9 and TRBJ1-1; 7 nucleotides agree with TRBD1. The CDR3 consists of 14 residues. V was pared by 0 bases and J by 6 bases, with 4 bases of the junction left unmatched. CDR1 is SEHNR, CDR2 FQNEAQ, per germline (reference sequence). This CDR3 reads CASSLATGVAEAFF. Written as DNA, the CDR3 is TGTGCCAGCAGCTTAGCAACAGGGGTCGCTGAAGCTTTCTTT.

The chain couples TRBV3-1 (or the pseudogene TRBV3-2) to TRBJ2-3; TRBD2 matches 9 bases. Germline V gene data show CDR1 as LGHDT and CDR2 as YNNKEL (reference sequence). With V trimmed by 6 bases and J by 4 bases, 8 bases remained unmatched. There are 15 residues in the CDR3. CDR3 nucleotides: TGTGCCAGCAGAAAAGCGGGGGGCCTTGCAGATACGCAGTATTTT. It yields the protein CASRKAGGLADTQYF.

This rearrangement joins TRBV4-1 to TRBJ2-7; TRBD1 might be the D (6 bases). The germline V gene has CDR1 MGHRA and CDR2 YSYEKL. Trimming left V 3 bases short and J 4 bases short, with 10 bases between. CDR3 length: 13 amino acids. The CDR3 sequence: CASSHLQGYEQYF. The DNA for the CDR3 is TGCGCCAGCAGCCACCTACAGGGTTACGAGCAGTACTTC.